This T cell receptor (beta chain) was sequenced in a study of shared clonotypes between healthy human individuals. The germline V gene encodes CDR1 LNHDA and CDR2 SQIVND (reference sequence). This CDR3 region has 16 residues. Deletions cut 7 bases from V and 0 bases from J, with 17 bases between. At deep level, the assay was performed. Sorted-subset replicate PCR reactions contained roughly 200 ng DNA, corresponding to 29,000 or so T cell genomes. Produced via immunoSEQ multiplex PCR; TCRdb's table is partial and in-frame only. The table records 950,000 to 1,100,000 clones, about 77% of them present only once. Caucasian adults living in Nashville, Tennessee, provided all samples. The investigators split CD4+ cells into a CD45RA+ naive subset and a CD45RA-negative memory subset.

The clonotype was recovered from a man younger than 35 in good health. The chain uses TRBV19 and TRBJ2-3, with a possible D match to TRBD2 (6 bases). Material: memory CD4+ T cells sorted from blood. Subset of the sample: CD45RA-negative fraction. CDR3 sequence (DNA): TGTGCCAGTACCATGGGGGACTGGCGAAGCACAGATACGCAGTATTTT. This gives the protein CASTMGDWRSTDTQYF.